These 15 T cell receptor beta chains came from one sample sequenced in a study of metastatic and nonmetastatic thyroid tumors. MiXCR was used by TCRdb to re-call the PCR reads. The sample includes roughly 38,000 clones, around an eighth of them seen just once. Prior to thyroid surgery, none of the patients had received any treatment. The source material was blood. The receptors stem from a male donor with papillary thyroid cancer or a benign thyroid nodule (not recorded which). Some clones in this sample may be carry-over from other donors' samples.

To note about this clone: This clone may be a read error of a much larger clone one base away. The rearrangement joins TRBV3-1 to TRBJ1-3; D is unresolved. The CDR3 has 15 amino acids. Germline CDR1 reads LGHDT; CDR2 reads YNNKEL (reference sequence). The CDR3 is CASSQNFVSGDTIYF. CDR3 bases: TGTGCCAGCAGCCAAAATTTCGTCTCTGGAGACACCATATATTTT.

A few counts support this clone. Possible read error: a much larger clone is one base away. This specimen includes other DNA sequences encoding the same CDR3. The rearrangement uses TRBV5-1 and TRBJ2-1, with D possibly TRBD1 on 5 matching bases. Trimming took off 5 bases at V and 7 bases at J, with 13 bases between the two ends. This CDR3 has 13 residues. Germline loops: CDR1 SGHRS, CDR2 YFSETQ. The CDR3 nucleotides read TGCGCCAGCAGAGGGGAAGGTTTGAATGAGCAGTTCTTC. As protein: CASRGEGLNEQFF.

This clone is medium-sized in the sample. The rearrangement uses TRBV6-2 or TRBV6-3 and TRBJ1-1; D ambiguous. The V and J ends lost 6 bases and 1 base respectively, with 12 bases between them. The CDR3 spans 14 residues. Germline CDR1 reads MNHEY; CDR2 reads SVGEGT. The CDR3 reads CASSLSDGNTEAFF. CDR3 DNA: TGTGCCAGCAGCCTTTCGGATGGGAACACTGAAGCTTTCTTT.

This clone has at least ten counts. The chain combines TRBV6-4 with TRBJ2-7; perhaps TRBD2 as D (6 bases). V lost 2 bases to trimming and J lost 1 base, with 12 bases between them. The CDR3 totals 15 residues. CDR1 MRHNA and CDR2 SNTAGT come from the germline V gene. CDR3 loop: CASSDGRGLSYEQYF. The CDR3 DNA is TGTGCCAGCAGTGACGGTCGGGGACTTTCCTACGAGCAGTACTTC.

V and J are TRBV11-1 and TRBJ2-1; 9 nucleotides line up with TRBD2. The germline gives CDR1 SGHAT, CDR2 FQDESV (reference sequence). J gave up 4 bases and V 5 bases, and 12 bases lay outside the gene matches. The CDR3 is made up of 17 amino acids. The CDR3 is CASSPRGLAGTYNEQFF. The CDR3 region has the DNA TGTGCCAGCAGCCCGCGCGGCCTAGCGGGGACGTACAATGAGCAGTTCTTC.

This clone has a handful of counts. Additional DNA sequences in this sample encode the identical CDR3. The chain couples TRBV28 to TRBJ2-1; 8 nucleotides line up with TRBD1. Germline V gives CDR1 MDHEN, CDR2 SYDVKM. The CDR3 covers 15 residues. V lost 6 bases to trimming and J lost 5 bases; unmatched junction nucleotides: 9. CDR3 region: CASSFRGTGNNEQFF. The CDR3 DNA follows: TGTGCCAGCAGCTTTAGGGGGACAGGTAACAATGAGCAGTTCTTC. Combining the CDR3 with reference TRBV28 and TRBJ2-1 gives the whole variable domain DVKVTQSSRYLVKRTGEKVFLECVQDMDHENMFWYRQDPGLGLRLIYFSYDVKMKEKGDIPEGYSVSREKKERFSLILESASTNQTSMYLCASSFRGTGNNEQFFGPGTRLTVL.

This clone is termed medium-sized. The gene calls are TRBV27 and TRBJ2-7; no firm D call. Germline CDR1 MNHEY, CDR2 SMNVEV (reference sequence). CDR3 length: 14 residues. V was clipped by 2 bases and J by 0 bases, with 8 bases between them. As DNA, the CDR3 is TGTGCCAGCAGTTTAAGCCCAGACTCCTACGAGCAGTACTTC. This codes for CASSLSPDSYEQYF.

Relative to its sample, this clone is medium-sized. The gene calls are TRBV6-2 or TRBV6-3 and TRBJ2-7; D is perhaps TRBD1 (6 bases). V was clipped by 2 bases and J by 2 bases, with 10 bases between them. This CDR3 contains 14 residues. Per germline, CDR1 MNHEY and CDR2 SVGEGT. Here the CDR3 reads CASSYKQGTYEQYF. CDR3 in DNA: TGTGCCAGCAGTTACAAGCAGGGGACCTACGAGCAGTACTTC.

This clone has a handful of counts. The V call is TRBV5-6, the J call TRBJ2-3; no clear D. The V gene's germline CDR1 is SGHDT and CDR2 YYEEEE. V shed 4 bases and J shed 6 bases, with 15 bases lying between them. CDR3 length: 14 residues. The CDR3 spells CASSLDSSSDTQYF. CDR3 in DNA: TGTGCCAGCAGCCTCGACTCGTCATCTGATACGCAGTATTTT.

This clone was seen many times. Written as DNA, the CDR3 is TGTGCCAGCAGCGTAGCCCCCAGTGAGAGCTCCTACGAGCAGTACTTC. Its protein is CASSVAPSESSYEQYF. The V and J genes are TRBV9 and TRBJ2-7; D call uncertain. The V gene lost 0 bases and the J gene lost 0 bases, with 13 bases spanning the gap. The CDR3 is made up of 16 amino acids. The germline V gene has CDR1 SGDLS and CDR2 YYNGEE.

The rearrangement uses TRBV6-1 and TRBJ1-1; no definite D call. The CDR3 covers 14 residues. CDR1 and CDR2 from the germline V gene are MNHNS and SASEGT. Trimming took off 6 bases at V and 4 bases at J, with 15 bases between the two ends. As DNA, the CDR3 is TGTGCCAGCAGGGATTCGTCCCTTGCCACTGAAGCTTTCTTT. It is translated as CASRDSSLATEAFF.

This clone was detected many times. A much larger clone sits a single nucleotide away, making a read error possible. This same CDR3 is encoded by further DNA sequences in the sample. For the CDR3, the DNA is TGCGCCAGTAGTATGGGGGGGCCAGGGAGGCAGCCCCAGCATTTT. Translating gives CASSMGGPGRQPQHF. The V gene is TRBV19, the J gene TRBJ1-5; tentatively, D is TRBD1 (6 bases). The germline CDR1 and CDR2 sequences are LNHDA and SQIVND (reference sequence). This CDR3 has 15 residues.

The J gene is TRBJ1-1, the V gene TRBV9; maybe TRBD1 (6 bases). Germline CDR1 and CDR2: SGDLS and YYNGEE. The CDR3 spans 15 residues. V gave up 3 bases and J gave up 4 bases, with 16 bases separating them. CDR3 nucleotides: TGTGCCAGCAGCGCGCCCGAACAGGGTGTCACTGAAGCTTTCTTT. Protein product: CASSAPEQGVTEAFF.

The CDR3 DNA reads TGTGCCAGCAGCTTAGATCTGGGGCAGACCTACGAGCAGTACTTC. Encoded protein: CASSLDLGQTYEQYF. The V and J genes are TRBV11-2 and TRBJ2-7; a possible D gene is TRBD1 (5 bases). V was clipped by 0 bases and J by 2 bases, with 11 bases between them. The germline CDR1 and CDR2 sequences are SGHAT and FQNNGV. CDR3 length: 15 residues.

The chain couples TRBV7-2 to TRBJ1-2, with 8 positions matching TRBD1. The CDR3 consists of 13 residues. With V trimmed by 5 bases and J by 10 bases, 9 bases remained unmatched. The germline gives CDR1 SGHTA, CDR2 FQGNSA. DNA of the CDR3: TGTGCCAGCAGCCCCCTGGACAGGGATGACTACACCTTC. Its translation: CASSPLDRDDYTF.